Shown below are 30 T cell receptor beta chains from a single sample sequenced in a study of cytomegalovirus exposure and HLA in healthy donors. The PCR ran on 60 Vbeta and 13 Jbeta primers. Libraries were prepared by immunoSEQ multiplex PCR; TCRdb keeps only in-frame clonotypes and omits some of them. This sample has 99,000 or so clones, with about 80% found just once. The material sequenced was PBMCs. The source is a woman aged 40 to 49 in good health and CMV-seronegative.

The chain carries TRBV2 and TRBJ1-5; unclear D gene. The CDR3 totals 14 residues. Looked up from germline, CDR1 is SNHLY and CDR2 is FYNNEI. V shed 4 bases and J shed 0 bases, with 7 bases lying between them. The CDR3 nucleotides are TGTGCCAGCAGTGCCATACTTAGCAATCAGCCCCAGCATTTT. The encoded protein is CASSAILSNQPQHF. Variable domain in full (rest from reference TRBV2 and TRBJ1-5): EPEVTQTPSHQVTQMGQEVILRCVPISNHLYFYWYRQILGQKVEFLVSFYNNEISEKSEIFDDQFSVERPDGSNFTLKIRSTKLEDSAMYFCASSAILSNQPQHFGDGTRLSIL.

The sample holds a few counts of this clone. V and J are TRBV6-5 and TRBJ1-5; 12 bases match TRBD1. The CDR3 runs 15 residues. J lost 6 bases, V lost 6 bases, and 6 bases had no gene match. Germline loops: CDR1 MNHEY, CDR2 SVGAGI. CDR3 sequence reads: CASSRDRGPSQPQHF. The CDR3 nucleotides read TGTGCCAGCAGCCGGGACAGGGGGCCGAGTCAGCCCCAGCATTTT.

This clone was detected only once. The rearrangement uses TRBV18 and TRBJ2-5; weak D call: TRBD2 (6 bases). This CDR3 contains 15 residues. Trimming left V 3 bases short and J 5 bases short, with 16 bases between. Germline CDR1 reads KGHSH; CDR2 reads LQKENI. Here the CDR3 reads CASSPAGRSGETQYF. The CDR3 DNA is TGTGCCAGCTCACCGGCAGGGAGGTCCGGCGAGACCCAGTACTTC. Complete variable domain (other parts from reference TRBV18 and TRBJ2-5): NAGVMQNPRHLVRRRGQEARLRCSPMKGHSHVYWYRQLPEEGLKFMVYLQKENIIDESGMPKERFSAEFPKEGPSILRIQQVVRGDSAAYFCASSPAGRSGETQYFGPGTRLLVL.

The CDR3 region is CASSLTGGGEGYTF. CDR3 nucleotide sequence: TGTGCCAGCAGTCTGACAGGGGGCGGAGAGGGCTACACCTTC. The rearrangement uses TRBV27 and TRBJ1-2; 10 positions match TRBD1. Germline CDR1 and CDR2: MNHEY and SMNVEV (reference sequence). The CDR3 consists of 14 residues. After removal of 5 bases from V and 8 bases from J, the junction contained 8 bases not matched to a gene.

V is TRBV27 and J is TRBJ2-1; 9 bases match TRBD2. V was pared by 8 bases and J by 7 bases, with 6 bases of the junction left unmatched. The CDR3 extends over 13 amino acids. Per germline, CDR1 MNHEY and CDR2 SMNVEV (reference sequence). The CDR3 spells CASGLAGWNEQFF. The CDR3 DNA reads TGTGCCAGCGGGCTAGCGGGATGGAATGAGCAGTTCTTC.

J is TRBJ2-7 and V is TRBV19, with 9 positions matching TRBD1. In germline, CDR1 is LNHDA, CDR2 SQIVND (reference sequence). The CDR3 length is 15 residues. V shed 5 bases and J 4 bases; nucleotides not matched to a gene: 9. The CDR3 region has the DNA TGTGCCAGTAGTGCCGGGACAGGGCCTTATTACGAGCAGTACTTC. The encoded protein is CASSAGTGPYYEQYF.

This clone appeared once. V and J are TRBV7-9 and TRBJ2-7; D call uncertain. Germline values: CDR1 SEHNR, CDR2 FQNEAQ (reference sequence). The CDR3 sequence is 13 residues long. Trimming pared 1 base from V and 1 base from J, leaving 5 bases between. The CDR3 sequence: CASSLDLSYEQYF. CDR3 nucleotide sequence: TGTGCCAGCAGCTTAGACTTATCCTACGAGCAGTACTTC. Filled out from reference TRBV7-9 and TRBJ2-7, the complete variable domain reads DTGVSQNPRHKITKRGQNVTFRCDPISEHNRLYWYRQTLGQGPEFLTYFQNEAQLEKSRLLSDRFSAERPKGSFSTLEIQRTEQGDSAMYLCASSLDLSYEQYFGPGTRLTVT.

The chain employs TRBV7-9 and TRBJ2-7; 9 nucleotides line up with TRBD2. Unmatched junction bases numbered 10, after V lost 1 base and J lost 9 bases. The germline V gene encodes CDR1 SEHNR and CDR2 FQNEAQ (reference sequence). The CDR3 length is 15 residues. CDR3 DNA: TGTGCCAGCAGCTTAGAAGGGACTAGCAGCCGAACGCAGTACTTC. Its translation: CASSLEGTSSRTQYF.

This clone has just one count. CDR3 in amino acids: CSVDTAGEKLFF. The CDR3 bases are TGCAGCGTTGATACTGCGGGAGAAAAACTGTTTTTT. The chain uses TRBV29-1 and TRBJ1-4; D not certain. Per the germline V gene, CDR1 is SQVTM and CDR2 is ANQGSEA. This CDR3 spans 12 amino acids. V lost 3 bases and J 8 bases, leaving 10 bases between the germline ends. Full variable domain (outside the CDR3, taken from reference TRBV29-1 and TRBJ1-4): SAVISQKPSRDICQRGTSLTIQCQVDSQVTMMFWYRQQPGQSLTLIATANQGSEATYESGFVIDKFPISRPNLTFSTLTVSNMSPEDSSIYLCSVDTAGEKLFFGSGTQLSVL.

This clone has just one count. The chain links TRBV6-5 to TRBJ1-1; 7 bases are shared with TRBD1. Trimming removed 5 bases from V and 4 bases from J; junction bases left unmatched: 7. Germline V CDR1 and CDR2: MNHEY, SVGAGI. CDR3 length equals 14 residues. The CDR3 spells CASSLTRQGTEAFF. DNA for the CDR3: TGTGCCAGCAGTCTTACCCGACAGGGCACTGAAGCTTTCTTT.

V usage is TRBV27 and J usage is TRBJ2-7; maybe TRBD2 (5 bases). V gave up 5 bases and J gave up 1 base, with 9 bases separating them. Germline V gene sequence: CDR1 MNHEY, CDR2 SMNVEV (reference sequence). The CDR3 spans 13 residues. The CDR3 is CASSMTGSYEQYF. The CDR3 nucleotides read TGTGCCAGCAGTATGACGGGATCCTACGAGCAGTACTTC.

The chain employs TRBV7-2 and TRBJ1-6; no clear D gene. The germline CDR1 and CDR2 sequences are SGHTA and FQGNSA. The CDR3 has 15 residues. V was pared by 2 bases and J by 5 bases, with 10 bases between. CDR3 amino acids: CASSLSGVDNSPLHF. The CDR3 DNA reads as TGTGCCAGCAGCTTATCGGGAGTTGATAATTCACCCCTCCACTTT.

This chain links TRBV6-5 with TRBJ2-1, with TRBD1 identical over 7 bases. The CDR3 covers 12 residues. Losses at the gene ends were 4 bases for V and 7 bases for J; bases not matched to a gene: 1. Germline CDR1 and CDR2: MNHEY and SVGAGI. The CDR3 spells CASSSQGNEQFF. The CDR3 DNA reads as TGTGCCAGCAGTTCACAGGGGAATGAGCAGTTCTTC.

This rearrangement joins TRBV7-2 to TRBJ2-3; TRBD2 matches at 7 bases. The CDR3 is 17 residues long. CDR1 is SGHTA, CDR2 FQGNSA, per germline. J was trimmed by 4 bases and V by 3 bases; bases with no gene match: 13. DNA for the CDR3: TGTGCCAGCAGCTTTAATACGGGCGGGGGTGGACCAGATACGCAGTATTTT. Translation gives CASSFNTGGGGPDTQYF.

In its sample, this clone was seen a few times. This chain uses TRBV5-4 with TRBJ2-2, with D perhaps TRBD2 (6 bases). CDR1 SGHNT and CDR2 YYREEE come from the germline V gene (reference sequence). CDR3 length: 19 residues. V was clipped by 1 base and J by 1 base, with 20 bases between them. CDR3 bases: TGTGCCAGCAGCTTGAAGAGGGACCGGACTACTAAGAACACCGGGGAGCTGTTTTTT. The encoded protein is CASSLKRDRTTKNTGELFF.

Points on this clone: The junction departs from germline at one end; a sequencing error may be responsible. CDR3 in DNA: TGTTCCAGCTCCGGGGCTAGCGGGAGGTGGTACGAGCAGTACTTC. It yields the protein CSSSGASGRWYEQYF. The chain is built from TRBV7-9 and TRBJ2-7; 11 nucleotides line up with TRBD2. The CDR3 covers 15 residues. From germline, CDR1 is SEHNR and CDR2 FQNEAQ (reference sequence).

This sequence joins TRBV19 and TRBJ2-1; 7 nucleotides match TRBD2. Germline V gene data show CDR1 as LNHDA and CDR2 as SQIVND (reference sequence). There are 14 residues in the CDR3. After removal of 4 bases from V and 10 bases from J, the junction contained 10 bases not matched to a gene. The CDR3 DNA reads TGTGCCAGTAGTAAAGCGGGGACCATCACCGAGCAGTTCTTC. Translation: CASSKAGTITEQFF.

This clone was observed a handful of times. CDR3 bases: TGTGCCAGCAGCTCCACAGGGGTGAAGCGAGATACGCAGTATTTT. Its translation: CASSSTGVKRDTQYF. The rearrangement uses TRBV28 and TRBJ2-3; 7 nucleotides line up with TRBD1. The CDR3 has 15 amino acids. Germline values: CDR1 MDHEN, CDR2 SYDVKM. V lost 6 bases, J lost 5 bases, and 11 bases stayed unmatched.

The chain couples TRBV11-3 to TRBJ2-1; 8 bases align to TRBD2. J was trimmed by 8 bases and V by 4 bases; bases with no gene match: 16. Germline CDR1 is SGHNT and CDR2 is YENEEA. The CDR3 length is 17 residues. As DNA, the CDR3 is TGTGCCAGCAGCTCCCCCCGGGGTGCGGGACTAGAGTATGAGCAGTTCTTC. Translated, it gives CASSSPRGAGLEYEQFF. Variable domain in full (rest from reference TRBV11-3 and TRBJ2-1): EAGVVQSPRYKIIEKKQPVAFWCNPISGHNTLYWYLQNLGQGPELLIRYENEEAVDDSQLPKDRFSAERLKGVDSTLKIQPAELGDSAVYLCASSSPRGAGLEYEQFFGPGTRLTVL.

The rearrangement uses TRBV28 and TRBJ2-1; the D gene is possibly TRBD2 (6 bases). CDR3 length: 17 amino acids. V was shortened by 6 bases and J by 3 bases, with 21 bases between the two germline ends. Germline lookup yields CDR1 MDHEN and CDR2 SYDVKM. This CDR3 is CASSSDKEGRFYNEQFF. The CDR3 DNA reads as TGTGCCAGCAGCTCAGACAAGGAGGGCAGATTCTACAATGAGCAGTTCTTC.

The J gene is TRBJ2-3, the V gene TRBV28; 7 nucleotides match TRBD2. CDR1 is MDHEN and CDR2 is SYDVKM in the germline V gene. V shed 6 bases, J shed 4 bases, and the junction held 13 bases outside the gene matches. The CDR3 loop spans 16 amino acids. In nucleotides, the CDR3 is TGTGCCAGCAGCCCCGGACTAGGGACCTGGGCAGATACGCAGTATTTT. This gives the protein CASSPGLGTWADTQYF.

The rearrangement links TRBV7-9 to TRBJ1-4; D perhaps matches TRBD1 (5 bases). Trimming left V 5 bases short and J 8 bases short, with 9 bases between. The CDR3 covers 12 residues. CDR1 and CDR2 from the germline V gene are SEHNR and FQNEAQ (reference sequence). The CDR3 here is CASSQGGEKLFF. In DNA form, the CDR3 reads TGTGCCAGCAGCCAGGGTGGCGAAAAACTGTTTTTT.

In the case of this clone: The CDR3 carries no conserved terminal phenylalanine or tryptophan, so it likely arises from a read error. The V call is TRBV9, the J call TRBJ1-2; 11 nucleotides align to TRBD1. Trimming took 6 bases from V and 1 from J; bases not matched to a gene: 5. The CDR3 extends over 15 amino acids. Looked up from germline, CDR1 is SGDLS and CDR2 is YYNGEE. The CDR3 is CASTQGQGVNYGYTL. The CDR3 bases are TGTGCCAGCACCCAGGGACAGGGGGTTAACTATGGCTACACCCTC.

The chain joins TRBV2 to TRBJ2-1; D possibly corresponds to TRBD2 (6 bases). Germline CDR1 is SNHLY and CDR2 is FYNNEI. The CDR3 has 16 amino acids. Trimming cost V 2 bases and J 0 bases, with 11 bases left between them. CDR3 sequence (DNA): TGTGCCAGCAGTGAACGGGGACTTATCTCCTACAATGAGCAGTTCTTC. Its protein is CASSERGLISYNEQFF.

This clone was recorded once. The V gene is TRBV6-6, the J gene TRBJ1-2, with D possibly matching TRBD1 (6 bases). Trimming removed 0 bases from V and 0 bases from J, with 11 bases in between. The CDR3 runs to 16 residues. Per the germline V gene, CDR1 is MNHNY and CDR2 is SVGAGI (reference sequence). DNA of the CDR3: TGTGCCAGCAGTTACTCCACGACAGGCTCTAACTATGGCTACACCTTC. This sequence encodes CASSYSTTGSNYGYTF.

The chain combines TRBV19 with TRBJ1-1; unclear D gene. The germline CDR1 and CDR2 sequences are LNHDA and SQIVND (reference sequence). The V and J ends lost 5 bases and 1 base respectively, with 8 bases between them. This CDR3 comprises 13 residues. The CDR3 nucleotides read TGTGCCAGTAGTGAGCAAAAGAACACTGAAGCTTTCTTT. Translation: CASSEQKNTEAFF. Full variable domain (missing parts from reference TRBV19 and TRBJ1-1): DGGITQSPKYLFRKEGQNVTLSCEQNLNHDAMYWYRQDPGQGLRLIYYSQIVNDFQKGDIAEGYSVSREKKESFPLTVTSAQKNPTAFYLCASSEQKNTEAFFGQGTRLTVV.

The chain joins TRBV18 to TRBJ1-1, with D uncertain. The germline gives CDR1 KGHSH, CDR2 LQKENI. With 3 bases removed from V and 1 base from J, the gap between germline ends came to 6 bases. The CDR3 contains 13 residues. The CDR3 DNA reads as TGTGCCAGCTCACCCGGGAGGAACACTGAAGCTTTCTTT. It specifies CASSPGRNTEAFF. The full variable domain, in which reference TRBV18 and TRBJ1-1 provide the parts outside the CDR3, is NAGVMQNPRHLVRRRGQEARLRCSPMKGHSHVYWYRQLPEEGLKFMVYLQKENIIDESGMPKERFSAEFPKEGPSILRIQQVVRGDSAAYFCASSPGRNTEAFFGQGTRLTVV.

This clone has a single count. This chain uses TRBV7-2 with TRBJ2-5; 11 nucleotides line up with TRBD2. Losses at the gene ends were 1 base for V and 5 bases for J; bases not matched to a gene: 12. CDR1 is SGHTA, CDR2 FQGNSA, per germline. This CDR3 contains 18 residues. Here the CDR3 DNA reads TGTGCCAGCAGCTTAGAGCAGGGCCTAGCGGGAGGAAGGGAGACCCAGTACTTC. Translation gives CASSLEQGLAGGRETQYF.

The gene calls are TRBV14 and TRBJ1-1; no definite D call. The V end was cut by 0 bases, the J end by 0 bases, with 5 bases between. Germline loops: CDR1 SGHDN, CDR2 FVKESK. The CDR3 runs 14 residues. In nucleotides, the CDR3 is TGTGCCAGCAGCCAAGATCGAGTGAACACTGAAGCTTTCTTT. This codes for CASSQDRVNTEAFF.

CDR3 in amino acids: CARDPVGGNTDTQYF. The CDR3 nucleotides are TGTGCTCGGGACCCCGTGGGGGGGAACACAGATACGCAGTATTTT. The chain carries TRBV30 and TRBJ2-3; 7 positions agree with TRBD2. Germline CDR1 and CDR2: GTSNPN and SVGIG (reference sequence). The CDR3 contains 15 residues.